The table lists the clone carrying this TCR beta chain with many counts. Its antigen is as yet unknown. Per germline, CDR1 KGHSH and CDR2 LQKENI. V was clipped by 0 bases and J by 9 bases, with 8 bases between them. This CDR3 has 12 residues. These data are taken from a study of OX40 agonist ivuxolimab in advanced cancers. Study information: Patients received the agonistic anti-OX40 (CD134) antibody ivuxolimab.

The study, taken as a whole, reports: Dose levels from 0.1 to 3.0 mg/kg saw CD4+ and CD8+ blood T cells expand clonally by week 6.

The data were produced by immunoSEQ multiplex PCR, yet TCRdb's version contains in-frame clones alone and is incomplete. The sample holds about 86,000 clones, roughly 87% seen once. V usage is TRBV18 and J usage is TRBJ1-2, with D perhaps matching TRBD1 (5 bases). The specimen comprised CD4+ or CD8+ T cells sorted from blood, sampled in a trial of the OX40 agonist ivuxolimab. This clonotype was obtained from an adult with an advanced solid tumor such as melanoma, head and neck, liver or kidney cancer. CDR3 in DNA: TGTGCCAGCTCACCACCGGCAGGGAGCTACACCTTC. Amino acid sequence: CASSPPAGSYTF.